Listed below are T cell receptor beta chains from one sample, sequenced in a study of T cell repertoires in cytomegalovirus infection. No antigen has been identified for these receptors. TCRdb recomputed calls from the reads with MiXCR, one row per CDR3 protein. The sample carries fewer than 1,000,000 distinct CDR3 sequences, approximately 31% recorded once. Specimen: cultured CD8+ T cells from PBMCs, collected from culture after CMV antigen stimulation. The receptors shown here come from a human donor in good health (CMV status not recorded). Some clones in this sample may be carry-over from other donors' samples. Each CDR3 is given with its conserved first and last residue. A D gene is named only where the DNA matches it firmly. Not every row has a clone size; where given, it reads once, few, many or a size class.

cdr3_aa cdr3_nt j_call clone_size d_call v_call
CASSQGGRVAEAFF TGTGCCAGCAGCCAGGGAGGGAGAGTAGCTGAAGCTTTCTTT TRBJ1-1 - - TRBV5-6
CSVEGGSGRTDTQYF TGCAGCGTTGAAGGTGGAAGCGGGCGCACAGATACGCAGTATTTT TRBJ2-3 - - TRBV29-1
CAISESSGWTDTQYF TGTGCCATCAGTGAGTCTTCAGGGTGGACAGATACGCAGTATTTT TRBJ2-3 - - TRBV10-3
CASSRESDVSNQPQHF TGCGCCAGCAGCCGAGAGTCAGATGTGAGCAATCAGCCCCAGCATTTT TRBJ1-5 - - TRBV4-1
CASSLVSRPGRVGGKNANTEAFF TGTGCCAGCAGCTTAGTTTCTCGACCGGGTCGGGTCGGGGGGAAAAATGCGAACACTGAAGCTTTCTTT TRBJ1-1 few - TRBV7-6
CASNRRQRGNQPQHF TGTGCCAGCAACCGTAGACAACGGGGCAATCAGCCCCAGCATTTT TRBJ1-5 once - TRBV13
CASSLSRIGNTIYF TGTGCCAGCAGTTTAAGCCGGATTGGAAACACCATATATTTT TRBJ1-3 - - TRBV27
CASSPAHRRGETQYF TGTGCCAGCTCACCAGCCCACCGGCGTGGGGAGACCCAGTACTTC TRBJ2-5 once - TRBV18
CASSLDSGSTDTQYF TGCGCCAGCAGCTTGGATTCAGGGTCCACAGATACGCAGTATTTT TRBJ2-3 - - TRBV5-1
CASRVANTEAFF TGTGCCAGCAGGGTAGCTAACACTGAAGCTTTCTTT TRBJ1-1 few - TRBV7-9
CSVGRVNTEAFF TGCAGCGTTGGTAGGGTGAACACTGAAGCTTTCTTT TRBJ1-1 - - TRBV29-1
CASSSPRREGETQYF TGTGCCAGCAGTTCCCCGAGGAGGGAGGGAGAGACCCAGTACTTC TRBJ2-5 few TRBD2 TRBV6-5
CASTPAGYTEAFF TGTGCCAGCACCCCCGCGGGATACACTGAAGCTTTCTTT TRBJ1-1 - - TRBV28
CSVEKSPVHYGYTF TGCAGCGTTGAAAAGTCTCCAGTCCACTATGGCTACACCTTC TRBJ1-2 once - TRBV29-1
CATSLPPGQGNANTGELFF TGTGCCACCTCGCTTCCCCCGGGACAGGGTAACGCGAACACCGGGGAGCTGTTTTTT TRBJ2-2 - TRBD1 TRBV24-1
CASSLLQGRRYGYTF TGTGCCAGCAGCCTACTTCAGGGGCGACGCTATGGCTACACCTTC TRBJ1-2 - - TRBV28
CASSQEEDRANYGYTF TGTGCCAGCAGCCAAGAAGAGGACAGGGCTAACTATGGCTACACCTTC TRBJ1-2 few TRBD1 TRBV4-2
CASTKGGGYTF TGTGCCAGCACCAAAGGAGGTGGCTACACCTTC TRBJ1-2 - - TRBV6-8
CASTPGGGAEAFF TGTGCCAGCACCCCGGGAGGAGGGGCTGAAGCTTTCTTT TRBJ1-1 few - TRBV6-2/TRBV6-3
CASSRTRGTDTQYF TGCGCCAGCAGCCGTACTAGGGGCACAGATACGCAGTATTTT TRBJ2-3 few - TRBV4-3
CASSSRTSGGPGELFF TGTGCCAGCAGCTCCAGGACTAGCGGGGGGCCTGGGGAGCTGTTTTTT TRBJ2-2 few TRBD2 TRBV7-6
CASSRGALETQYF TGTGCCAGCAGCCGGGGGGCATTAGAGACCCAGTACTTC TRBJ2-5 once - TRBV28
CASSPRDQETQYF TGTGCCAGCAGCCCTAGGGATCAAGAGACCCAGTACTTC TRBJ2-5 - - TRBV7-9
CASSFDGTGVYEAFF TGTGCCAGCAGTTTCGATGGGACAGGAGTCTATGAAGCTTTCTTT TRBJ1-1 - TRBD1 TRBV12-3/TRBV12-4
CASSYAGGRGGELFF TGTGCCAGCAGTTACGCGGGGGGCCGCGGCGGGGAGCTGTTTTTT TRBJ2-2 - TRBD2 TRBV6-6
CASSSPLQLASPYNEQFF TGTGCCAGCAGCTCCCCCCTCCAACTAGCCAGCCCCTACAATGAGCAGTTCTTC TRBJ2-1 many - TRBV7-2
CASSPWTGPGTDTQYF TGTGCCAGCAGTCCCTGGACAGGGCCGGGCACAGATACGCAGTATTTT TRBJ2-3 - TRBD1 TRBV6-2/TRBV6-3
CSARVHGTPTGTQYF TGCAGTGCTAGGGTTCACGGGACTCCTACCGGGACCCAGTACTTC TRBJ2-5 once - TRBV20-1
CSARDRGRNTEAFF TGCAGTGCTAGGGACAGGGGGCGGAACACTGAAGCTTTCTTT TRBJ1-1 few TRBD1 TRBV20-1
CATSRSGSYNEQFF TGTGCCACCAGCAGATCAGGCTCCTACAATGAGCAGTTCTTC TRBJ2-1 - - TRBV15
CATSSKGARHQPQHF TGTGCCACCAGCAGTAAGGGGGCGCGGCATCAGCCCCAGCATTTT TRBJ1-5 - TRBD1 TRBV15
CASRLGAYEAKETQYF TGTGCCAGCAGGTTAGGGGCCTATGAGGCCAAAGAGACCCAGTACTTC TRBJ2-5 many - TRBV7-9
CASSLAVGGTHNEQFF TGTGCTAGCAGCTTAGCGGTGGGGGGAACACACAATGAGCAGTTCTTC TRBJ2-1 few - TRBV7-7
CASTQAGSYSTEAFF TGTGCCAGCACCCAAGCGGGCAGCTACTCCACTGAAGCTTTCTTT TRBJ1-1 - - TRBV6-6
CASSSRTSPTGELFF TGTGCCAGCAGCTCCCGGACTAGCCCCACCGGGGAGCTGTTTTTT TRBJ2-2 - TRBD2 TRBV5-8
CASRNPLWTGTFF TGTGCCAGCAGAAACCCCCTATGGACAGGAACGTTCTTC TRBJ2-1 - TRBD1 TRBV11-2